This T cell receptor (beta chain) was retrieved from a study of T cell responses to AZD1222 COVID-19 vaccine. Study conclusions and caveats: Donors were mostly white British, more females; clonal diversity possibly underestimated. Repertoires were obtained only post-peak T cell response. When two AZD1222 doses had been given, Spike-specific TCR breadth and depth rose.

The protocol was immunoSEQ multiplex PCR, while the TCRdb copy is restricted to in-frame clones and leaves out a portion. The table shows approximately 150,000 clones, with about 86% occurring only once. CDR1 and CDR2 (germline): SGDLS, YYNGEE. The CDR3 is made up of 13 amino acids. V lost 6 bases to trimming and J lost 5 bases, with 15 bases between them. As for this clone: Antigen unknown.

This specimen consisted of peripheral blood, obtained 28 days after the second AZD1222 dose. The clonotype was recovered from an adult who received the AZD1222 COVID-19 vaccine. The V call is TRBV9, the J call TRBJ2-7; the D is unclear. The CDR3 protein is CASIRRVRDEQYF. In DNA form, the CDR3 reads TGTGCCAGCATTCGACGGGTAAGGGACGAGCAGTACTTC.